Presented here are 28 T cell receptor beta chains from one specimen sequenced in a study of blood T cell repertoires in COVID-19. Clones were sequenced by immunoSEQ multiplex PCR, and TCRdb holds only the in-frame ones, with some missing. Among 100,000 or so clones, about 88% were seen once, and the ten largest hold roughly 17%. The sample comprised peripheral blood. The origin of the receptors is a woman aged 60-70 years with acute or convalescent COVID-19.

The chain carries TRBV7-9 and TRBJ1-1, with D tentatively TRBD1 (5 bases). Germline-derived CDR1 and CDR2 are SEHNR and FQNEAQ (reference sequence). V lost 1 base to trimming and J lost 4 bases, with 10 bases between them. The CDR3 runs 14 residues. The CDR3 DNA reads as TGTGCCAGCAGCTTAGTTCCGGGGGTCACTGAAGCTTTCTTT. This gives the protein CASSLVPGVTEAFF.

This clone is a singleton in its sample. This chain joins TRBV6-5 and TRBJ1-3, with 8 bases aligning to TRBD1. V shed 11 bases, J shed 4 bases, and the junction held 10 bases outside the gene matches. The CDR3 runs 14 residues. CDR1 and CDR2 (germline): MNHEY, SVGAGI. CDR3 amino acids: CAVRGPGQGNTIYF. CDR3 bases: TGTGCCGTCAGGGGGCCGGGACAAGGAAACACCATATATTTT.

The chain is built from TRBV5-1 and TRBJ2-1; possibly TRBD1 for D (5 bases). Germline lookup yields CDR1 SGHRS and CDR2 YFSETQ. The CDR3 consists of 12 residues. Trimming shortened V by 0 bases and J by 15 bases, and 13 bases separated the two germline ends. Here the CDR3 reads CASSLAAGLRFF. CDR3 DNA sequence: TGCGCCAGCAGCTTGGCGGCAGGGTTGCGGTTCTTC.

The chain has TRBV4-3 and TRBJ2-2, with D possibly matching TRBD1 (5 bases). With 4 bases removed from V and 2 bases from J, the gap between germline ends came to 8 bases. The germline V gene has CDR1 LGHNA and CDR2 YSLEER. The CDR3 sequence is 14 residues long. The DNA of the CDR3 is TGCGCCAGCAGCCTTGGACACAACACCGGGGAGCTGTTTTTT. As protein: CASSLGHNTGELFF.

The chain recombines TRBV24-1 with TRBJ1-2; unclear D gene. This CDR3 is built from 13 residues. The V and J ends lost 4 bases and 1 base respectively, with 6 bases between them. Germline lookup yields CDR1 KGHDR and CDR2 SFDVKD. CDR3 sequence: CATSEGVNYGYTF. As DNA, the CDR3 is TGTGCCACCAGTGAGGGAGTTAACTATGGCTACACCTTC.

This rearrangement joins TRBV7-3 to TRBJ1-1, with 10 nucleotides matching TRBD1. Trimming took 5 bases from V and 5 from J; bases not matched to a gene: 11. This CDR3 spans 16 amino acids. CDR1 is SGHTA, CDR2 FQGTGA, per germline. The CDR3 sequence is CASSQTGGKFATEAFF. As DNA, the CDR3 is TGTGCCAGCAGCCAGACAGGGGGCAAGTTCGCGACTGAAGCTTTCTTT.

The chain uses TRBV4-1 and TRBJ1-1; D gene ambiguous. The germline gives CDR1 MGHRA, CDR2 YSYEKL. V was pared by 1 base and J by 3 bases, with 12 bases between. The CDR3 consists of 15 residues. CDR3: CASSQGENLYTEAFF. The CDR3 bases are TGCGCCAGCAGCCAAGGGGAGAATCTGTACACTGAAGCTTTCTTT.

This clone was found a few times. The chain combines TRBV19 with TRBJ2-1, with D maybe TRBD1 (6 bases). V lost 4 bases and J 7 bases, leaving 11 bases between the germline ends. Per germline, CDR1 LNHDA and CDR2 SQIVND (reference sequence). This CDR3 spans 13 amino acids. The chain's CDR3 is CASSTGTINEQFF. The DNA for the CDR3 is TGTGCCAGTAGTACCGGGACAATAAATGAGCAGTTCTTC.

The gene calls are TRBV15 and TRBJ1-5, with D tentatively TRBD1 (5 bases). Germline values: CDR1 LNHNV, CDR2 YYDKDF (reference sequence). The V gene lost 8 bases and the J gene lost 0 bases, with 11 bases spanning the gap. The CDR3 consists of 14 residues. CDR3 in amino acids: CATRQPYSNQPQHF. In DNA form, the CDR3 reads TGTGCCACCCGACAGCCTTATAGCAATCAGCCCCAGCATTTT. The whole variable domain, remainder taken from reference TRBV15 and TRBJ1-5, is DAMVIQNPRYQVTQFGKPVTLSCSQTLNHNVMYWYQQKSSQAPKLLFHYYDKDFNNEADTPDNFQSRRPNTSFCFLDIRSPGLGDTAMYLCATRQPYSNQPQHFGDGTRLSIL.

The chain joins TRBV7-3 to TRBJ2-1; maybe TRBD2 (5 bases). CDR3 size: 17 residues. Per the germline V gene, CDR1 is SGHTA and CDR2 is FQGTGA. Trimming cost V 4 bases and J 4 bases, with 20 bases left between them. CDR3 in amino acids: CASSSRVGVGGYNEQFF. The CDR3 DNA is TGTGCCAGCAGCTCTCGGGTGGGAGTTGGCGGTTACAATGAGCAGTTCTTC.

The rearrangement uses TRBV4-2 and TRBJ1-3; possible D gene TRBD1, 5 bases. Trimming pared 3 bases from V and 0 bases from J, leaving 9 bases between. This CDR3 has 15 residues. Germline-derived CDR1 and CDR2 are LGHNA and YNFKEQ. DNA of the CDR3: TGTGCCAGCAGCCACAAGACAGACTCTGGAAACACCATATATTTT. This encodes CASSHKTDSGNTIYF.

The J gene is TRBJ1-1, the V gene TRBV29-1, with D unresolved. This CDR3 comprises 10 residues. Germline assignment: CDR1 SQVTM and CDR2 ANQGSEA. Between the trimmed V and J ends, which lost 7 bases and 1 base, there was a span of 4 bases. CDR3 bases: TGCAGCGGGAGGAACACTGAAGCTTTCTTT. This translates into CSGRNTEAFF.

The rearrangement uses TRBV11-2 and TRBJ1-3; possibly TRBD1 for D (5 bases). This CDR3 has 17 amino acids. Germline lookup yields CDR1 SGHAT and CDR2 FQNNGV. The ends were cut back, 1 base at V and 2 bases at J, with 15 bases in the middle. Here the CDR3 DNA reads TGTGCCAGCAGCTTAGGACCCTCAGGGTCTACTGGAAACACCATATATTTT. Its translation: CASSLGPSGSTGNTIYF.

This chain uses TRBV28 with TRBJ1-1; no clear D. The CDR3 sequence is 15 residues long. V lost 2 bases, J lost 4 bases, and 14 bases lay in between. Germline CDR1 and CDR2: MDHEN and SYDVKM. The CDR3 DNA reads TGTGCCAGCAGTTTAGTTCCGGGGATGGTCACTGAAGCTTTCTTT. Its protein is CASSLVPGMVTEAFF.

This chain joins TRBV29-1 and TRBJ2-3; 11 bases are shared with TRBD1. This CDR3 is 13 amino acids long. The trim removed 6 bases at V and 3 bases at J, leaving 2 bases unmatched. CDR1 and CDR2 from the germline V gene are SQVTM and ANQGSEA. Written as DNA, the CDR3 is TGCAGCGTCGGGACAGGGGGGACAGATACGCAGTATTTT. Its protein product is CSVGTGGTDTQYF.

This chain links TRBV3-1 (or the pseudogene TRBV3-2) with TRBJ2-7; D is unresolved. Trimming stripped 0 bases from V and 3 bases from J, with 9 bases between. The length of the CDR3 is 14 residues. The germline CDR1 and CDR2 sequences are LGHDT and YNNKEL (reference sequence). CDR3 region: CASSQDSNFYEQYF. CDR3 in DNA: TGTGCCAGCAGCCAAGATAGTAATTTCTACGAGCAGTACTTC.

This rearrangement joins TRBV29-1 to TRBJ1-1; D gene ambiguous. V lost 7 bases and J 3 bases, leaving 12 bases between the germline ends. Per the germline V gene, CDR1 is SQVTM and CDR2 is ANQGSEA. The CDR3 loop spans 12 amino acids. This chain's CDR3 is CSDRRSDTEAFF. Written as DNA, the CDR3 is TGCAGCGACCGGCGGTCGGACACTGAAGCTTTCTTT.

V usage is TRBV9 and J usage is TRBJ2-1; D not certain. The CDR3 has 15 amino acids. Germline CDR1 reads SGDLS; CDR2 reads YYNGEE. Trimming removed 0 bases from V and 8 bases from J, with 15 bases in between. In DNA, the CDR3 is TGTGCCAGCAGCGTAGATTGGATTTCCGGGTATGAGCAGTTCTTC. It specifies CASSVDWISGYEQFF.

This chain connects TRBV7-2 to TRBJ2-3; 9 positions agree with TRBD2. Germline CDR1 and CDR2: SGHTA and FQGNSA. CDR3 size: 14 residues. V was clipped by 6 bases and J by 5 bases; unmatched bases: 6. As DNA, the CDR3 is TGTGCCAGCAGTCAGGGACTAGCAGGAGATACGCAGTATTTT. It is translated as CASSQGLAGDTQYF.

The chain carries TRBV19 and TRBJ2-7, with 8 bases lining up with TRBD1. The CDR3 runs to 13 residues. Unmatched junction bases numbered 4, after V lost 5 bases and J lost 4 bases. Germline V gene data show CDR1 as LNHDA and CDR2 as SQIVND (reference sequence). The CDR3 sequence is CASSAQGGYEQYF. The CDR3 bases are TGTGCCAGTAGTGCACAGGGGGGTTACGAGCAGTACTTC.

V and J are TRBV6-6 and TRBJ2-7; D not resolved. Germline CDR1 reads MNHNY; CDR2 reads SVGAGI (reference sequence). Trimming pared 4 bases from V and 2 bases from J, leaving 12 bases between. This CDR3 has 14 amino acids. CDR3 nucleotides: TGTGCCAGCAGTTCCGCGATTCGAGCCTACGAGCAGTACTTC. It translates to CASSSAIRAYEQYF.

The chain combines TRBV3-1 (or the pseudogene TRBV3-2) with TRBJ2-5, with D perhaps matching TRBD2 (5 bases). Germline loops: CDR1 LGHDT, CDR2 YNNKEL (reference sequence). The CDR3 is 14 amino acids. V dropped 1 base and J dropped 4 bases, with 10 bases sitting between them. CDR3 sequence reads: CASSQVDGVETQYF. CDR3 sequence (DNA): TGTGCCAGCAGCCAAGTTGACGGGGTAGAGACCCAGTACTTC.

The V and J genes are TRBV6-5 and TRBJ2-2; D gene ambiguous. This CDR3 region has 12 residues. The V and J ends lost 4 bases and 8 bases respectively, with 8 bases between them. The germline gives CDR1 MNHEY, CDR2 SVGAGI. The CDR3 is CASSFQTGELFF. CDR3 coding DNA: TGTGCCAGCAGTTTTCAGACAGGGGAGCTGTTTTTT.

The chain carries TRBV2 and TRBJ1-1, with D unresolved. Trimming removed 7 bases from V and 0 bases from J, with 12 bases in between. The germline V gene encodes CDR1 SNHLY and CDR2 FYNNEI. CDR3 size: 14 residues. CDR3 DNA: TGTGCCAGCAAGAGGGAGGACTTGAACACTGAAGCTTTCTTT. Translating gives CASKREDLNTEAFF.

The CDR3 DNA follows: TGTGCCAGCAGTGGGACAGGGAACTACAATGAGCAGTTCTTC. Residues: CASSGTGNYNEQFF. The chain couples TRBV5-4 to TRBJ2-1, with 9 bases lining up with TRBD1. This CDR3 has 14 residues. The J segment lost 3 bases and the V segment lost 5 bases, leaving 3 bases of the junction unmatched. Germline V gene sequence: CDR1 SGHNT, CDR2 YYREEE (reference sequence).

V and J are TRBV2 and TRBJ1-2, with 7 bases fitting TRBD1. The germline V gene encodes CDR1 SNHLY and CDR2 FYNNEI. This CDR3 comprises 16 residues. V was clipped by 3 bases and J by 0 bases; unmatched bases: 7. CDR3 DNA sequence: TGTGCCAGCAGTGAGGCAGGGGGGACATCTAACTATGGCTACACCTTC. Translation gives CASSEAGGTSNYGYTF.

The V gene is TRBV6-5, the J gene TRBJ2-7, with a possible D match to TRBD1 (6 bases). Per the germline V gene, CDR1 is MNHEY and CDR2 is SVGAGI. V lost 4 bases and J 6 bases, leaving 13 bases between the germline ends. CDR3 length equals 13 residues. CDR3 region: CASSLLQGTEQYF. The CDR3 DNA reads as TGTGCCAGCAGTTTACTACAGGGTACCGAGCAGTACTTC.

This clone was observed at least ten times. J is TRBJ1-5 and V is TRBV19; D gene ambiguous. V was trimmed by 4 bases and J by 0 bases, leaving 13 bases between them. Germline CDR1 LNHDA, CDR2 SQIVND (reference sequence). This CDR3 has 16 residues. CDR3 sequence: CASSSGSAFSNQPQHF. CDR3 nucleotides: TGTGCCAGTAGTAGCGGATCAGCCTTTAGCAATCAGCCCCAGCATTTT.